These 20 T cell receptor beta chains share one sample of origin, sequenced in a study of blood T cell repertoires in COVID-19. Some clones are missing from TCRdb's copy, which holds only in-frame ones; the method was immunoSEQ multiplex PCR. The sample lists 100,000 to 150,000 clones, 80% to 85% seen once, with over 1.1% in the top ten. The sample was peripheral blood. These receptor sequences come from a man aged 55 to 70 with acute or convalescent COVID-19.

The J gene is TRBJ1-1, the V gene TRBV28, with no clear D. Germline V lookup: CDR1 MDHEN, CDR2 SYDVKM. V was trimmed by 7 bases and J by 1 base, leaving 16 bases between them. The CDR3 length is 15 residues. CDR3 residues: CASTPPGLSNTEAFF. The CDR3, as DNA: TGTGCCAGCACACCACCCGGACTGTCGAACACTGAAGCTTTCTTT.

V and J are TRBV5-1 and TRBJ1-2; perhaps TRBD1 as D (6 bases). V was pared by 3 bases and J by 4 bases, with 16 bases between. The CDR3 is made up of 15 amino acids. Germline V gene lookup returns CDR1 SGHRS and CDR2 YFSETQ. CDR3 in amino acids: CASSWGWGLGYGYTF. The CDR3 nucleotides are TGCGCCAGCAGCTGGGGGTGGGGGCTTGGCTATGGCTACACCTTC.

The J gene is TRBJ1-3, the V gene TRBV27, with D maybe TRBD1 (5 bases). From germline, CDR1 is MNHEY and CDR2 SMNVEV (reference sequence). V shed 5 bases and J shed 4 bases, with 15 bases lying between them. This CDR3 has 15 amino acids. The CDR3, as DNA: TGTGCCAGCAGTCGTATCCCAGGGTTGGGAAACACCATATATTTT. Translating gives CASSRIPGLGNTIYF.

The chain couples TRBV5-1 to TRBJ2-1; 9 bases are shared with TRBD2. CDR1 and CDR2 (germline): SGHRS, YFSETQ. The CDR3 has 15 residues. V shed 7 bases, J shed 6 bases, and the junction held 11 bases outside the gene matches. CDR3 amino acids: CASSEGAGGLNEQFF. CDR3 coding DNA: TGCGCCAGCTCGGAGGGGGCGGGAGGGCTCAATGAGCAGTTCTTC.

This chain links TRBV9 with TRBJ2-3; 8 bases match TRBD1. After removal of 4 bases from V and 5 bases from J, the junction contained 9 bases not matched to a gene. This CDR3 has 15 residues. Looked up from germline, CDR1 is SGDLS and CDR2 is YYNGEE. CDR3 bases: TGTGCCAGCAGCCCCCGACAGGGGTGGATAGATACGCAGTATTTT. It specifies CASSPRQGWIDTQYF.

The J gene is TRBJ2-7, the V gene TRBV28; TRBD2 aligns across 15 bases. The CDR3 length is 17 residues. V shed 3 bases and J 3 bases; nucleotides not matched to a gene: 6. From germline, CDR1 is MDHEN and CDR2 SYDVKM. CDR3 DNA sequence: TGTGCCAGCAGTTTCGGACTAGCGGGAGGGTGGGGCTACGAGCAGTACTTC. Translated: CASSFGLAGGWGYEQYF.

The chain links TRBV27 to TRBJ2-5, with 8 bases that match TRBD1. CDR3 size: 14 residues. V shed 6 bases, J shed 5 bases, and the junction held 8 bases outside the gene matches. Germline V gene lookup returns CDR1 MNHEY and CDR2 SMNVEV (reference sequence). CDR3 sequence (DNA): TGTGCCAGCAGCCTTCAGGGGGCAGGGGAGACCCAGTACTTC. It yields the protein CASSLQGAGETQYF.

This chain joins TRBV19 and TRBJ1-5; tentatively, D is TRBD1 (5 bases). With 7 bases removed from V and 3 bases from J, the gap between germline ends came to 16 bases. CDR1 and CDR2 (germline): LNHDA, SQIVND (reference sequence). The length of the CDR3 is 15 residues. CDR3 in amino acids: CASTPGGAHNQPQHF. The CDR3 DNA sequence: TGTGCCAGTACCCCAGGCGGGGCTCACAATCAGCCCCAGCATTTT.

The chain uses TRBV19 and TRBJ1-4; tentative D call: TRBD1 (6 bases). From germline, CDR1 is LNHDA and CDR2 SQIVND (reference sequence). The V end was cut by 5 bases, the J end by 2 bases, with 18 bases between. This CDR3 spans 17 amino acids. The CDR3 sequence is CASSGPRTASTNEKLFF. The CDR3 DNA reads as TGTGCCAGTAGTGGTCCTCGGACAGCGAGCACTAATGAAAAACTGTTTTTT.

The chain recombines TRBV27 with TRBJ1-1; D not certain. The CDR3 runs 13 residues. Per the germline V gene, CDR1 is MNHEY and CDR2 is SMNVEV (reference sequence). Deletions cut 5 bases from V and 0 bases from J, with 7 bases between. The CDR3 is CASSREMNTEAFF. The CDR3 nucleotides read TGTGCCAGCAGTCGAGAGATGAACACTGAAGCTTTCTTT.

Only a few counts were recorded for this clone. Here the CDR3 reads CASSLNPFANTGELFF. The DNA of the CDR3 is TGTGCCAGCAGCTTAAATCCCTTCGCGAACACCGGGGAGCTGTTTTTT. J is TRBJ2-2 and V is TRBV7-3, with unresolved D. CDR1 is SGHTA, CDR2 FQGTGA, per germline. The CDR3 runs to 16 residues. V lost 1 base and J lost 0, with 9 bases in between.

The chain recombines TRBV5-1 with TRBJ2-2; TRBD1 matches 9 bases. The CDR3 length is 14 residues. CDR1 is SGHRS and CDR2 is YFSETQ in the germline V gene. Germline trimming cut 5 bases from V and 5 bases from J; bases unmatched to any gene: 4. CDR3 loop: CASSLTGGTGELFF. The CDR3 region has the DNA TGCGCCAGCAGTTTGACAGGGGGGACCGGGGAGCTGTTTTTT.

V and J are TRBV28 and TRBJ1-5; 7 nucleotides align to TRBD1. The germline CDR1 and CDR2 sequences are MDHEN and SYDVKM. The J segment lost 5 bases and the V segment lost 6 bases, leaving 10 bases of the junction unmatched. The CDR3 loop spans 15 amino acids. The CDR3 protein is CASSRGALTYQPQHF. The CDR3 DNA reads TGTGCCAGCAGCAGGGGGGCCTTAACCTATCAGCCCCAGCATTTT. Full variable domain (rest looked up from reference TRBV28 and TRBJ1-5): DVKVTQSSRYLVKRTGEKVFLECVQDMDHENMFWYRQDPGLGLRLIYFSYDVKMKEKGDIPEGYSVSREKKERFSLILESASTNQTSMYLCASSRGALTYQPQHFGDGTRLSIL.

The chain recombines TRBV4-1 with TRBJ1-1; D not resolved. This CDR3 is 16 amino acids long. Trimming stripped 0 bases from V and 1 base from J, with 12 bases between. CDR1 and CDR2 (germline): MGHRA, YSYEKL. In DNA, the CDR3 is TGCGCCAGCAGCCAAGATATCGGTTTCCAGAACACTGAAGCTTTCTTT. This translates into CASSQDIGFQNTEAFF.

The rearrangement uses TRBV5-1 and TRBJ2-5; tentative D call: TRBD1 (5 bases). In germline, CDR1 is SGHRS, CDR2 YFSETQ. Trimming took off 1 base at V and 7 bases at J, with 14 bases between the two ends. The CDR3 contains 14 residues. The DNA of the CDR3 is TGCGCCAGCAGCTTGCGACCAGGGATACGGACCCAGTACTTC. Protein sequence: CASSLRPGIRTQYF.

In its sample, this clone was seen once. This chain uses TRBV6-5 with TRBJ2-1, with 7 nucleotides matching TRBD1. Losses at the gene ends were 4 bases for V and 1 base for J; bases not matched to a gene: 4. This CDR3 has 15 amino acids. Per germline, CDR1 MNHEY and CDR2 SVGAGI. The CDR3 nucleotides read TGTGCCAGCAGTTCTTTGACAGGGTCCTACAATGAGCAGTTCTTC. It yields the protein CASSSLTGSYNEQFF.

The CDR3 reads CASSGDRDNEKLFF. Here the CDR3 DNA reads TGTGCCAGCAGCGGTGACAGGGACAATGAAAAACTGTTTTTT. The chain couples TRBV9 to TRBJ1-4; 7 nucleotides line up with TRBD1. The CDR3 is 14 residues long. The germline V gene encodes CDR1 SGDLS and CDR2 YYNGEE. V lost 3 bases to trimming and J lost 5 bases; unmatched junction nucleotides: 4.

This clone was found a few times. The junction departs from the called germline gene at one end, perhaps through a read error. The sample has other DNA sequences that encode this CDR3 too. The rearrangement links TRBV5-1 to TRBJ2-2, with 7 bases matching TRBD2. The CDR3 is made up of 15 amino acids. Germline V gene lookup returns CDR1 SGHRS and CDR2 YFSETQ. CDR3 nucleotides: TGCGCCAGCAGTTTGGCGGGAGTGAACACCGGGGAGCTGTTTTTT. Translated, it gives CASSLAGVNTGELFF.

The CDR3 sequence: CASSRGPGREPGANVLTF. In DNA form, the CDR3 reads TGTGCCAGTAGTAGAGGCCCAGGGCGGGAGCCTGGGGCCAACGTCCTGACTTTC. The chain joins TRBV19 to TRBJ2-6; the match to TRBD2 covers 7 bases. Trimming took 4 bases from V and 2 from J; bases not matched to a gene: 11. CDR1 and CDR2 (germline): LNHDA, SQIVND (reference sequence). CDR3 length equals 18 residues.

The chain employs TRBV19 and TRBJ2-3; 13 bases fit TRBD2. J was trimmed by 2 bases and V by 3 bases; bases with no gene match: 11. Germline values: CDR1 LNHDA, CDR2 SQIVND (reference sequence). The CDR3 runs to 19 residues. The CDR3 DNA reads as TGTGCCAGTAGTATCATCCCGGGACTAGCGGGACCAATCACAGATACGCAGTATTTT. Its translation is CASSIIPGLAGPITDTQYF.